This entry concerns a single T cell receptor (beta chain). Antigen: not known. The data were obtained in a study of beta chain features in type 1 diabetes. The isolated RNA, all of it, was reverse transcribed, so expressed TCRB transcripts were what got sequenced. About 3.57 million reads were obtained on average from naive, central memory and regulatory T cell samples. The repertoire was sequenced with immunoSEQ multiplex PCR; TCRdb's copy has only in-frame clones and lacks some. This sample carries around 260,000 clones, over 20% of them seen once, and the ten largest clones take 0.028%. The study's findings and limits: The study notes PCR might favor shorter templates equally in patients and controls. TCRB CDR3 length was moderately but significantly reduced in all four CD4+ subsets of Type 1 diabetes patients. Patients with type 1 diabetes showed fewer VDJ junction insertions and more deletions.

The purity of all sorted populations exceeded 98%. Germline CDR1 is SNHLY and CDR2 is FYNNEI. This CDR3 spans 13 amino acids. The V end lost 3 bases, the J end lost 10 bases, and 13 bases lay between the germline ends. Source material: naive CD4+ T cells from blood. The rearrangement uses TRBV2 and TRBJ1-5; D perhaps matches TRBD1 (5 bases). The receptor was derived from a woman in her 40s with type 1 diabetes. CDR3 coding DNA: TGTGCCAGCAGTGACGAGGGGAGGGATCCCCAGCATTTT. Translating gives CASSDEGRDPQHF. Variable domain in full (rest from reference TRBV2 and TRBJ1-5): EPEVTQTPSHQVTQMGQEVILRCVPISNHLYFYWYRQILGQKVEFLVSFYNNEISEKSEIFDDQFSVERPDGSNFTLKIRSTKLEDSAMYFCASSDEGRDPQHFGDGTRLSIL.